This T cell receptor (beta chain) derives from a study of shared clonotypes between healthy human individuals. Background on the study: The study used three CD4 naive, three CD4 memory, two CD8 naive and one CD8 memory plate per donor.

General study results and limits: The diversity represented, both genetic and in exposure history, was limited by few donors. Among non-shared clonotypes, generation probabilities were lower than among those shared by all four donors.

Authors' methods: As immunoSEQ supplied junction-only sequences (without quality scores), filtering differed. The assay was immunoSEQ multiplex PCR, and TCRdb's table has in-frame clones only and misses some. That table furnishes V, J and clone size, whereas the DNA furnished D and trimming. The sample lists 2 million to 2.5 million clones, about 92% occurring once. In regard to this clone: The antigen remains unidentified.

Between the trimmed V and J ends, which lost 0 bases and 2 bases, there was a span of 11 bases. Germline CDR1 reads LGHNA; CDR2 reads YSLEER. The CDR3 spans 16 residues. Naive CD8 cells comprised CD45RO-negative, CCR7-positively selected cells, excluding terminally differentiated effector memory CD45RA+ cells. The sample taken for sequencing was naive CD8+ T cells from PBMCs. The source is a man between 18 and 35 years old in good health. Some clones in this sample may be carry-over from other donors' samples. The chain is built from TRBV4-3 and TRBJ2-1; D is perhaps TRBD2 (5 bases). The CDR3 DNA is TGCGCCAGCAGCCAAGAGAGGGCGTTGACCTACAATGAGCAGTTCTTC. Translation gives CASSQERALTYNEQFF.